This section outlines one T cell receptor beta chain sequence together with its context. The antigen is unknown. These data belong to a study of T cells after yellow fever vaccination. Study findings and constraints: Clonotypes shared by both compartments, CD4 and CD8, made up a small share.

This CDR3 comprises 17 residues. Germline CDR1 reads ENHRY; CDR2 reads SYGVKD. V lost 2 bases, J lost 4 bases, and 18 bases lay in between. One entry per CDR3 protein, called by TCRdb with MiXCR from the 5' RACE reads. The sample shows approximately 550,000 distinct CDR3 sequences, roughly 13% of them seen only once. Sequenced material: PBMCs, taken on the day of the yellow fever booster vaccination. The origin of this receptor is a man younger than 40 who received the YFV17D yellow fever vaccine. The rearrangement links TRBV10-3 to TRBJ1-5, with D possibly TRBD1 on 6 matching bases. The CDR3 region has the DNA TGTGCCATCAGTGAGCAACAGGGAAAGAGTTCGAATCAGCCCCAGCATTTT. Residues: CAISEQQGKSSNQPQHF.